The rows below give T cell receptor beta chains drawn from one sample of a study of T cells in tuberculosis. The method was immunoSEQ multiplex PCR; TCRdb's version includes in-frame clones alone and lacks a portion of them. The data show approximately 30,000 clones, with 87% seen just once and less than 6.5% held by the top ten. This specimen consisted of PBMCs, obtained at tuberculosis diagnosis. The receptors were sampled from an adult with tuberculosis. CDR3s include the opening cysteine and the closing phenylalanine or tryptophan. A D gene is named only where the DNA matches it firmly. Expanded clones are given a class, and other clones once, few, many or no size at all.

j_call clone_size v_call d_call cdr3_nt cdr3_aa
TRBJ2-1 . TRBV9 . TGTGCCAGCGCCAGGGCGTCCTACAATGAGCAGTTCTTC CASARASYNEQFF
TRBJ1-1 . TRBV5-4 . TGTGCCAGCAGCTCGATCCTAAGTCAGAACACTGAAGCTTTCTTT CASSSILSQNTEAFF
TRBJ2-7 . TRBV4-1 TRBD1 TGCGCCAGCAGCCAAGAGGACTTTGGGACAGCGACCTACGAGCAGTACTTC CASSQEDFGTATYEQYF
TRBJ2-1 once TRBV12-5 TRBD2 TGTGCTAGTGGTTTCAGCACCTCAGGCGGGGGAGGGAATGAGCAGTTCTTC CASGFSTSGGGGNEQFF
TRBJ1-5 . TRBV27 . TGTGCCAGCAGTTTTAAGCCTTATAGCAATCAGCCCCAGCATTTT CASSFKPYSNQPQHF
TRBJ1-5 . TRBV28 TRBD1 TGTGCCAGCAGTTCAGCCCGGGACAGGGGAGGAGGAAATCAGCCCCAGCATTTT CASSSARDRGGGNQPQHF
TRBJ1-2 . TRBV28 . TGTGCCAGCACACCCCCAGAGGCGGTCAGTTATGGCTACACCTTC CASTPPEAVSYGYTF
TRBJ2-3 . TRBV7-9 . TGTGCCAGCAGCCTTCGGTCCCGTGGAGATACGCAGTATTTT CASSLRSRGDTQYF
TRBJ2-1 . TRBV5-3 TRBD2 TGTGCCAGAAGCTTGGTCACGGGGGGGAATAACAATGAGCAGTTCTTC CARSLVTGGNNNEQFF
TRBJ1-6 . TRBV10-3 . TGTGCCAGTAGAGGGGGGGCAGGAAATTCACCCCTCCACTTT CASRGGAGNSPLHF
TRBJ2-5 . TRBV11-2 . TGTGCCAGCAGCTTACAAGGCCAGGAACAAGAGACCCAGTACTTC CASSLQGQEQETQYF
TRBJ1-5 . TRBV28 . TGTGCCAGCAGTTTGCCAGGGCACAATCAGCCCCAGCATTTT CASSLPGHNQPQHF
TRBJ2-2 . TRBV5-4 . TGTGCCAGCAGCCCCGCCCCAGCGGCGACGAACACCGGGGAGCTGTTTTTT CASSPAPAATNTGELFF
TRBJ1-6 . TRBV7-2 TRBD1 TGTGCCAGCTCACAGGGGAAGAATTCACCCCTCCACTTT CASSQGKNSPLHF
TRBJ2-3 . TRBV7-2 TRBD1 TGTGCCAGCAGCTTAGACAGGGGGCAGTTTACGCAGTATTTT CASSLDRGQFTQYF
TRBJ2-7 . TRBV9 . TGTGCCAGTCGCCTTAGTCCCCATACCCCCGAGCAGTACTTC CASRLSPHTPEQYF
TRBJ1-5 . TRBV6-5 . TGTGCCAGCAGTTATATGGCAGGGCCATCGCCCCAGCATTTT CASSYMAGPSPQHF
TRBJ1-1 . TRBV7-9 TRBD1 TGTGCCAGCAGCTTAGCGCGGACAGGGAACACTGAAGCTTTCTTT CASSLARTGNTEAFF
TRBJ2-7 . TRBV11-2 TRBD2 TGTGCCAGCAGCCCGGGTGTTAGCGGGGGCTACGAGCAGTACTTC CASSPGVSGGYEQYF
TRBJ2-5 . TRBV25-1 . TGTGCCAGCAGTCCGCTAGCTGGGGTCACCCACGGGACCCAGTACTTC CASSPLAGVTHGTQYF
TRBJ2-1 . TRBV9 TRBD1 TGTGCCAGCAGCGTAGTCGGGACAGGGGACAATGAGCAGTTCTTC CASSVVGTGDNEQFF
TRBJ2-4 once TRBV9 TRBD2 TGTGCCAGCAGCCAGAGGGCGGGAGGGAAAAACATTCAGTACTTC CASSQRAGGKNIQYF
TRBJ2-5 . TRBV2 TRBD1 TGTGCCAGCCGCTGGGGACAGGGCCTCCTTCAAGAGACCCAGTACTTC CASRWGQGLLQETQYF
TRBJ1-2 once TRBV28 TRBD1 TGTGCCAGCAGTCCAGGGACAGGGGGAGGCTATGGCTACACCTTC CASSPGTGGGYGYTF
TRBJ1-3 . TRBV2 . TGTGCCAGCGCGAGTGCTGGAAACACCATATATTTT CASASAGNTIYF
TRBJ2-7 once TRBV29-1 TRBD1 TGCAGCGTTATCCGGACAGGGAAGGCCTACGAGCAGTACTTC CSVIRTGKAYEQYF
TRBJ1-1 . TRBV18 . TGTGCCAGCTCACCAGCCAGGGTGGTAAGGAACACTGAAGCTTTCTTT CASSPARVVRNTEAFF
TRBJ1-6 . TRBV5-6 . TGTGCCAGCAGCTTAGCCCAGGGTAATTCACCCCTCCACTTT CASSLAQGNSPLHF
TRBJ2-5 . TRBV5-1 . TGCGCCAGCAGCCCTCGCCCAACCAGACAAGAGACCCAGTACTTC CASSPRPTRQETQYF
TRBJ2-1 . TRBV28 . TGTGCCAGCATTTACGGGGGTGGGGTGATCAATGAGCAGTTCTTC CASIYGGGVINEQFF
TRBJ1-1 . TRBV6-5 TRBD1 TGTGCCAGCAGTTACTACAGGGGGACTGAAGCTTTCTTT CASSYYRGTEAFF
TRBJ1-1 . TRBV30 . TGTGCCTGGGGCCAGGGACTCGTGACTGAAGCTTTCTTT CAWGQGLVTEAFF
TRBJ2-6 . TRBV7-6 TRBD1 TGTGCCAGCAGCTTAGATCAGGGGGCTACGGACGTCCTGACTTTC CASSLDQGATDVLTF
TRBJ1-2 . TRBV27 . TGTGCCAGCAGTTTAGGGGGGGGCGGGGGCCCTCCTATCTATGGCTACACCTTC CASSLGGGGGPPIYGYTF
TRBJ2-7 . TRBV13 . TGTGCCAGCAGCCTCATTAGCGCTAGATCCTACGAGCAGTACTTC CASSLISARSYEQYF
TRBJ1-1 once TRBV30 TRBD1 TGTGCCTGGAGTTACGACAGGGGGTTTATGAACACTGAAGCTTTCTTT CAWSYDRGFMNTEAFF
TRBJ1-5 once TRBV19 . TGTGCCAGTAAATACGGGGAAAGCAATCAGCCCCAGCATTTT CASKYGESNQPQHF
TRBJ1-2 . TRBV7-2 . TGTGCCACAGGAGGTGGCTACACCTTC CATGGGYTF
TRBJ1-5 . TRBV10-3 . TGTGCCATCAGTATGGGACTCTCTAGCAATCAGCCCCAGCATTTT CAISMGLSSNQPQHF
TRBJ1-1 . TRBV4-1 . TGCGCCAGCAGCCAACCTCTTTCAGGGATAGCTGAAGCTTTCTTT CASSQPLSGIAEAFF